Each of the 29 T cell receptor beta chains below was sequenced from the same sample in a study of Ad26.COV2.S vaccination and SARS-CoV-2 variants. Treatment in this sample: 15 to 20 received Ad26.COV2.S at low or high dose, single or two shots; roughly five received placebo; per-sample allocation not given. Collection of samples fell on day 63 after the first vaccine or placebo injection. Assay used: immunoSEQ multiplex PCR; TCRdb lists only in-frame clones, some missing. The table includes about 480,000 clones, 70% to 90% detected once. The sample was peripheral blood, taken in a trial of Ad26.COV2.S vaccine versus placebo. These receptors were taken from a person between 18 and 60 years old who received the Ad26.COV2.S COVID-19 vaccine or a placebo.

The V gene is TRBV2, the J gene TRBJ2-1, with TRBD2 matching 7 bases. This CDR3 has 15 residues. The V gene end was trimmed by 3 bases and the J gene end by 4 bases; junction bases not matched to a gene: 6. Germline CDR1 is SNHLY and CDR2 is FYNNEI. As DNA, the CDR3 is TGTGCCAGCAGTGATCGGCCTAGCGGATACAATGAGCAGTTCTTC. This translates into CASSDRPSGYNEQFF.

The chain links TRBV6-5 to TRBJ2-2; the D is unclear. Germline V CDR1 and CDR2: MNHEY, SVGAGI. CDR3 size: 13 residues. The germline V and J ends were trimmed by 0 bases and 8 bases, with 7 bases remaining between them. The CDR3 is CASSYSNSGELFF. The CDR3 coding sequence is TGTGCCAGCAGTTACTCGAATTCTGGGGAGCTGTTTTTT.

CDR3 sequence reads: CASSSAGESVTYEQYF. CDR3 sequence (DNA): TGTGCCAGCAGCTCGGCGGGGGAATCCGTCACCTACGAGCAGTACTTC. The gene calls are TRBV5-4 and TRBJ2-7, with TRBD2 matching over 7 bases. Trimming removed 3 bases from V and 2 bases from J; junction bases left unmatched: 11. CDR3 length: 16 residues. Germline V gene lookup returns CDR1 SGHNT and CDR2 YYREEE (reference sequence).

This clone was found a few times. The rearrangement links TRBV6-5 to TRBJ1-4, with D possibly being TRBD1 (5 bases). The CDR3 totals 15 residues. The V gene's germline CDR1 is MNHEY and CDR2 SVGAGI. With 7 bases removed from V and 7 bases from J, the gap between germline ends came to 19 bases. This CDR3 reads CASTTYPRGGEKLFF. DNA for the CDR3: TGTGCCAGCACCACCTACCCCCGGGGGGGTGAAAAACTGTTTTTT.

Here the CDR3 DNA reads TGCGCCAGCAGCCCGGGACTAGCGGGAGTCATCGAGCAGTACTTC. Protein product: CASSPGLAGVIEQYF. V gene TRBV5-1 combines with J gene TRBJ2-7; TRBD2 matches at 14 bases. This CDR3 is built from 15 residues. J lost 6 bases, V lost 4 bases, and 6 bases had no gene match. CDR1 and CDR2 (germline): SGHRS, YFSETQ.

The rearrangement uses TRBV5-1 and TRBJ2-7; 10 bases agree with TRBD2. The germline V gene encodes CDR1 SGHRS and CDR2 YFSETQ. V lost 0 bases and J lost 7; bases outside the gene matches: 4. This CDR3 region has 14 residues. CDR3 sequence reads: CASSLELAGREQYF. The CDR3 nucleotides read TGCGCCAGCAGCTTGGAACTAGCGGGAAGGGAGCAGTACTTC.

V gene TRBV7-3 combines with J gene TRBJ1-6; D is unclear. CDR1 is SGHTA, CDR2 FQGTGA, per germline. This CDR3 has 14 residues. Trimming stripped 2 bases from V and 7 bases from J, with 9 bases between. The CDR3 sequence: CASSLVGANSPLHF. Written as DNA, the CDR3 is TGTGCCAGCAGCTTAGTGGGTGCGAATTCACCCCTCCACTTT.

Only one count was recorded for this clone. The chain combines TRBV20-1 with TRBJ1-5, with D possibly TRBD1 on 5 matching bases. Trimming removed 3 bases from V and 2 bases from J, with 11 bases in between. The germline V gene has CDR1 DFQATT and CDR2 SNEGSKA (reference sequence). There are 14 residues in the CDR3. CDR3 DNA: TGCAGTGCTAGTGGGGTCAGGGGCAATCAGCCCCAGCATTTT. The encoded protein is CSASGVRGNQPQHF.

V and J are TRBV2 and TRBJ2-7; 11 positions agree with TRBD1. Per the germline V gene, CDR1 is SNHLY and CDR2 is FYNNEI. This CDR3 has 15 amino acids. After removal of 7 bases from V and 4 bases from J, the junction contained 9 bases not matched to a gene. The CDR3 region is CASTEPDRGLYEQYF. CDR3 DNA: TGTGCCAGCACCGAGCCGGACAGGGGGCTTTACGAGCAGTACTTC.

CDR3 amino acids: CASSDTRRRGNQPQHF. The CDR3 coding sequence is TGTGCCAGCAGCGACACCCGCCGTCGTGGCAATCAGCCCCAGCATTTT. This rearrangement joins TRBV3-1 (or the pseudogene TRBV3-2) to TRBJ1-5; D is undetermined. Trimming took 5 bases from V and 2 from J, leaving 16 bases between them. This CDR3 region has 16 residues. Germline V gives CDR1 LGHDT, CDR2 YNNKEL (reference sequence).

V is TRBV27 and J is TRBJ2-7; 9 nucleotides align to TRBD2. The germline V gene encodes CDR1 MNHEY and CDR2 SMNVEV (reference sequence). The CDR3 runs to 15 residues. V shed 6 bases, J shed 1 base, and the junction held 7 bases outside the gene matches. The CDR3 sequence is CASSPTSGPSYEQYF. The DNA of the CDR3 is TGTGCCAGCAGCCCCACTAGCGGGCCTTCCTACGAGCAGTACTTC.

The chain joins TRBV12-3 or TRBV12-4 to TRBJ1-2; D is unclear. There are 11 residues in the CDR3. V was shortened by 7 bases and J by 4 bases, with 7 bases between the two germline ends. The CDR3 loop is CASTSLYGYTF. As DNA, the CDR3 is TGTGCCAGCACCAGCCTCTATGGCTACACCTTC.

V is TRBV9 and J is TRBJ2-1; D could derive from TRBD1 or TRBD2 (5 bases each). This CDR3 is 16 amino acids long. CDR1 and CDR2 (germline): SGDLS, YYNGEE. The V gene lost 2 bases and the J gene lost 8 bases, with 20 bases spanning the gap. In DNA, the CDR3 is TGTGCCAGCAGCGTTGGGACGAGAAACTGGGGCGATGAGCAGTTCTTC. Protein: CASSVGTRNWGDEQFF.

The chain couples TRBV2 to TRBJ2-3; D remains ambiguous. The V and J ends lost 8 bases and 2 bases respectively, with 8 bases between them. Germline V gene data show CDR1 as SNHLY and CDR2 as FYNNEI. The CDR3 is 12 amino acids. The DNA of the CDR3 is TGTGCCAGCTCGGAGTTCACAGATACGCAGTATTTT. It specifies CASSEFTDTQYF.

The V call is TRBV7-9, the J call TRBJ2-1; TRBD2 is a possible D gene (5 bases). CDR1 is SEHNR, CDR2 FQNEAQ, per germline (reference sequence). The V end was cut by 4 bases, the J end by 5 bases, with 15 bases between. This CDR3 is 15 amino acids long. The CDR3 reads CASSSDSKPDNEQFF. CDR3 DNA: TGTGCCAGCAGCTCGGACTCAAAACCCGACAATGAGCAGTTCTTC.

This clone was counted once. DNA of the CDR3: TGTGCCAGCAGTGAGTCGACTAGCGCAGCCGGGGAGCTGTTTTTT. This encodes CASSESTSAAGELFF. The rearrangement links TRBV6-4 to TRBJ2-2; 8 nucleotides align to TRBD2. Germline CDR1 MRHNA, CDR2 SNTAGT. The CDR3 loop spans 15 amino acids. Germline trimming cut 3 bases from V and 6 bases from J; bases unmatched to any gene: 6.

The chain joins TRBV7-2 to TRBJ2-7, with D hard to call. The CDR3 loop spans 12 amino acids. CDR1 and CDR2 (germline): SGHTA, FQGNSA. Trimming stripped 5 bases from V and 0 bases from J, with 5 bases between. The CDR3 DNA reads as TGTGCCAGCAGCCGGACCTCCTACGAGCAGTACTTC. It translates to CASSRTSYEQYF. Together with reference TRBV7-2 and TRBJ2-7, the CDR3 gives the full variable domain: GAGVSQSPSNKVTEKGKDVELRCDPISGHTALYWYRQSLGQGLEFLIYFQGNSAPDKSGLPSDRFSAERTGGSVSTLTIQRTQQEDSAVYLCASSRTSYEQYFGPGTRLTVT.

The rearrangement uses TRBV11-3 and TRBJ2-3, with D possibly being TRBD2 (5 bases). Trimming removed 3 bases at V and 6 bases at J, with 7 bases between. Germline CDR1 SGHNT, CDR2 YENEEA. The CDR3 is 12 amino acids. This chain's CDR3 is CASSLGDDTQYF. In nucleotides, the CDR3 is TGTGCCAGCAGCTTGGGAGATGATACGCAGTATTTT.

The chain links TRBV19 to TRBJ2-2, with a weak D call TRBD2 (7 bases). The CDR3 length is 16 residues. Germline V gene sequence: CDR1 LNHDA, CDR2 SQIVND (reference sequence). With 2 bases removed from V and 5 bases from J, the gap between germline ends came to 15 bases. The CDR3 coding sequence is TGTGCCAGTAGTATAAAGCGGGGAGGGGGTACCGGGGAGCTGTTTTTT. Translation: CASSIKRGGGTGELFF.

The chain has TRBV6-6 and TRBJ2-3; D possibly corresponds to TRBD2 (5 bases). Germline CDR1 is MNHNY and CDR2 is SVGAGI (reference sequence). Deletions cut 10 bases from V and 6 bases from J, with 14 bases between. The length of the CDR3 is 12 residues. The DNA for the CDR3 is TGTGCCATCTCATTGGGCGGGGATACGCAGTATTTT. Its translation is CAISLGGDTQYF.

The rearrangement links TRBV30 to TRBJ1-2; D might be TRBD1 (5 bases). V lost 0 bases and J lost 6, with 11 bases in between. Germline V gene lookup returns CDR1 GTSNPN and CDR2 SVGIG (reference sequence). CDR3 length: 13 amino acids. In nucleotides, the CDR3 is TGTGCCTGGAGTGTACGCAGGGTCAATGGCTACACCTTC. This gives the protein CAWSVRRVNGYTF.

A single count supports this clone. This chain connects TRBV14 to TRBJ2-3, with 7 nucleotides matching TRBD2. Germline-derived CDR1 and CDR2 are SGHDN and FVKESK. The CDR3 is 13 amino acids. The V and J ends lost 4 bases and 6 bases, in that order; junction bases with no gene match: 4. The CDR3 DNA follows: TGTGCCAGCAGCCGGGGGGGTTACGATACGCAGTATTTT. Amino acids: CASSRGGYDTQYF.

Remarks on this clone: The same CDR3 is also encoded by other DNA sequences in this sample. The gene calls are TRBV9 and TRBJ2-1; D is uncertain. V lost 5 bases and J 3 bases, leaving 6 bases between the germline ends. CDR1 is SGDLS and CDR2 is YYNGEE in the germline V gene. This CDR3 comprises 12 residues. The CDR3 DNA reads as TGTGCCAGCAGTCACAACTACAATGAGCAGTTCTTC. The encoded protein is CASSHNYNEQFF. Together with reference TRBV9 and TRBJ2-1, the CDR3 gives the full variable domain: DSGVTQTPKHLITATGQRVTLRCSPRSGDLSVYWYQQSLDQGLQFLIQYYNGEERAKGNILERFSAQQFPDLHSELNLSSLELGDSALYFCASSHNYNEQFFGPGTRLTVL.

The chain has TRBV5-6 and TRBJ1-6; D perhaps matches TRBD1 (6 bases). CDR1 is SGHDT, CDR2 YYEEEE, per germline. V gave up 0 bases and J gave up 7 bases, with 11 bases separating them. The CDR3 sequence is 15 residues long. DNA for the CDR3: TGTGCCAGCAGCTTGGGGGCAGGGGTGAATTCACCCCTCCACTTT. It encodes CASSLGAGVNSPLHF.

This chain joins TRBV7-8 and TRBJ1-5; 9 nucleotides align to TRBD1. The CDR3 is made up of 17 amino acids. V lost 1 base, J lost 6 bases, and 10 bases stayed unmatched. The germline CDR1 and CDR2 sequences are SGHVS and FQNEAQ. This chain's CDR3 is CASSLVHRTGAAQPQHF. As DNA, the CDR3 is TGTGCCAGCAGCTTAGTTCACAGGACAGGGGCCGCTCAGCCCCAGCATTTT. Together with reference TRBV7-8 and TRBJ1-5, the CDR3 gives the full variable domain: GAGVSQSPRYKVAKRGQDVALRCDPISGHVSLFWYQQALGQGPEFLTYFQNEAQLDKSGLPSDRFFAERPEGSVSTLKIQRTQQEDSAVYLCASSLVHRTGAAQPQHFGDGTRLSIL.

This clone has only one observation. V gene TRBV28 combines with J gene TRBJ2-5; 7 nucleotides match TRBD1. V lost 8 bases to trimming and J lost 2 bases; unmatched junction nucleotides: 2. The CDR3 contains 12 residues. Germline loops: CDR1 MDHEN, CDR2 SYDVKM. CDR3 coding DNA: TGTGCCAGCGGGACAGCTCAAGAGACCCAGTACTTC. Translation: CASGTAQETQYF. Together with reference TRBV28 and TRBJ2-5, the CDR3 gives the full variable domain: DVKVTQSSRYLVKRTGEKVFLECVQDMDHENMFWYRQDPGLGLRLIYFSYDVKMKEKGDIPEGYSVSREKKERFSLILESASTNQTSMYLCASGTAQETQYFGPGTRLLVL.

The V and J genes are TRBV5-1 and TRBJ1-5; possibly TRBD1 for D (5 bases). This CDR3 region has 13 residues. The V end lost 5 bases, the J end lost 6 bases, and 12 bases lay between the germline ends. Germline V gives CDR1 SGHRS, CDR2 YFSETQ. The CDR3 region has the DNA TGCGCCAGCAGGCCAGGGAGGCCTCAGCCCCAGCATTTT. This translates into CASRPGRPQPQHF.

The chain joins TRBV6-5 to TRBJ1-4, with D unclear. The V gene's germline CDR1 is MNHEY and CDR2 SVGAGI. V gave up 8 bases and J gave up 3 bases, with 13 bases separating them. The CDR3 spans 14 residues. Here the CDR3 DNA reads TGTGCCAGCGGTAACGGTGGGGCTAATGAAAAACTGTTTTTT. This translates into CASGNGGANEKLFF.

CDR3 amino acids: CASTWGRDPSYGEQFF. As DNA, the CDR3 is TGTGCCAGCACCTGGGGACGGGACCCCTCCTATGGGGAGCAGTTCTTC. The chain carries TRBV25-1 and TRBJ2-1; D may correspond to TRBD1 or TRBD2 (5 bases each). The CDR3 has 16 amino acids. The ends were cut back, 7 bases at V and 10 bases at J, with 26 bases in the middle. Germline V gene lookup returns CDR1 MGHDK and CDR2 SYGVNS.